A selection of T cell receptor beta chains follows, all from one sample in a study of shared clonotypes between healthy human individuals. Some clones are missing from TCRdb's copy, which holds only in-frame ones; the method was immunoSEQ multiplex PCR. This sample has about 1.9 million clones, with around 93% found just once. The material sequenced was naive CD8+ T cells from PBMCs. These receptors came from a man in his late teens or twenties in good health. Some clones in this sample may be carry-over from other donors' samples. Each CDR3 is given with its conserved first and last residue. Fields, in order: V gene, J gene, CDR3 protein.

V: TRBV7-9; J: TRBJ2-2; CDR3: CASSFWNTGELFF
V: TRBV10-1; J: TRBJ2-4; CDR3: CASSDTKDIQYF
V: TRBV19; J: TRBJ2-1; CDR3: CASSIDSGTGMFHNEQFF
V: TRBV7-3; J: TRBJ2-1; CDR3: CASSQLIAGGPYNEQFF
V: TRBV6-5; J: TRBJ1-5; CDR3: CASSYREGNQPQHF
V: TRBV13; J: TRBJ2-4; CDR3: CASSGSGGAAKNIQYF
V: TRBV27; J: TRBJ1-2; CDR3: CASCPLGTLYGYTF
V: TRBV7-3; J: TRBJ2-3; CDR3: CASSLSLADTQYF
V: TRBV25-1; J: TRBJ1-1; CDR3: CASSPWTETNTEAFF
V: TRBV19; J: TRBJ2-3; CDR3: CASSIGQGGTDTQYF